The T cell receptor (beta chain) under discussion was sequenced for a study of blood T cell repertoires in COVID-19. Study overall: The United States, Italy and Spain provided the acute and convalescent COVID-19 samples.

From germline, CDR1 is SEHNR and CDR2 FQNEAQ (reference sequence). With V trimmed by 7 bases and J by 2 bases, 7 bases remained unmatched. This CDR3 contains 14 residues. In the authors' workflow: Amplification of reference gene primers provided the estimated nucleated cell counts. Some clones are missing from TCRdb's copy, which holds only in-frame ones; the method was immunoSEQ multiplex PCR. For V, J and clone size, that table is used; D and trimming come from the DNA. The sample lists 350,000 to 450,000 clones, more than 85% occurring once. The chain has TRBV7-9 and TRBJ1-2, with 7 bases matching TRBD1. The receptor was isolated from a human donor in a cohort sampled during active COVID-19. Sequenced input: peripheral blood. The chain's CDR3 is CASTKGQENYGYTF. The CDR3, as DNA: TGTGCCAGCACGAAAGGACAGGAAAACTATGGCTACACCTTC.